A selection of T cell receptor beta chains follows, all from one sample in a study of graft-versus-host responses after intestinal transplantation. The table came from immunoSEQ multiplex PCR; TCRdb's copy has only in-frame clones and leaves some out. The top ten hold approximately 1.1% of the sample, which has some 100,000 clones, over 85% seen once. These TCRs' antigens remain unknown. The sample consisted of unstimulated CD8+ T cells sorted from spleen or lymph node cells, taken before transplant. Every receptor here comes from a human donor who was the organ donor for an intestinal transplant. Each CDR3 is given with its conserved first and last residue. A D gene is named only where the DNA matches it firmly. The size of a clone is reported for some rows only, either as once, few or many, or as a class for expanded clones.

size	V	D	J	CDR3	DNA
few	TRBV4-3	NA	TRBJ1-2	CASSQDEGPLRGYTF	TGCGCCAGCAGCCAAGACGAGGGTCCCCTCAGGGGCTACACCTTC
NA	TRBV9	TRBD2	TRBJ2-3	CASSVVGLAGGPNPDTQYF	TGTGCCAGCAGCGTAGTCGGACTAGCGGGGGGGCCTAACCCAGATACGCAGTATTTT
once	TRBV5-8	NA	TRBJ1-1	CASSSGRGWTEAFF	TGTGCCAGCAGCTCCGGACGGGGTTGGACTGAAGCTTTCTTT
NA	TRBV5-4	NA	TRBJ2-3	CASSFRGGADTQYF	TGTGCCAGCAGCTTTAGGGGGGGCGCAGATACGCAGTATTTT
NA	TRBV9	TRBD1	TRBJ2-7	CASSPTGTDVYEQYF	TGTGCCAGCAGCCCAACCGGGACAGACGTCTACGAGCAGTACTTC
NA	TRBV5-6	TRBD2	TRBJ2-3	CASSRTTSVSTDTQYF	TGTGCCAGCAGCAGAACGACTAGCGTGAGCACAGATACGCAGTATTTT
NA	TRBV9	TRBD1	TRBJ2-7	CASSESTGAGYEQYF	TGTGCCAGCAGCGAATCGACAGGGGCGGGCTACGAGCAGTACTTC
NA	TRBV28	TRBD1	TRBJ2-2	CASTATGDTGELFF	TGTGCCAGCACCGCCACAGGGGACACCGGGGAGCTGTTTTTT
NA	TRBV19	NA	TRBJ1-2	CASSIDFGGRDGYTF	TGTGCCAGTAGTATAGATTTCGGGGGAAGGGATGGCTACACCTTC
NA	TRBV7-6	NA	TRBJ2-7	CASSLLAGPYEQYF	TGTGCCAGCAGCTTATTGGCAGGGCCCTACGAGCAGTACTTC
NA	TRBV6-5	NA	TRBJ1-2	CASSPWGGGYGYTF	TGTGCCAGCAGTCCATGGGGCGGTGGCTATGGCTACACCTTC
NA	TRBV27	TRBD2	TRBJ2-7	CASQAGGSYEQYF	TGTGCCAGCCAGGCGGGAGGATCGTACGAGCAGTACTTC
NA	TRBV27	NA	TRBJ1-3	CASSLGPGSSGNTIYF	TGTGCCAGCAGTTTAGGCCCCGGGAGCTCTGGAAACACCATATATTTT
NA	TRBV29-1	TRBD1	TRBJ2-6	CSAITLGGSTGANVLTF	TGCAGCGCTATCACTCTAGGGGGCTCGACAGGGGCCAACGTCCTGACTTTC
NA	TRBV27	NA	TRBJ2-4	CASSLSSGVGNIQYF	TGTGCCAGCAGTTTATCGTCGGGGGTAGGGAACATTCAGTACTTC
NA	TRBV19	TRBD2	TRBJ2-3	CASTLSGGAYGDTQYF	TGTGCCAGTACCCTTAGCGGGGGGGCGTACGGAGATACGCAGTATTTT
NA	TRBV19	NA	TRBJ2-1	CASSIGSSSYNEQFF	TGTGCCAGTAGTATAGGTAGCAGCTCCTACAATGAGCAGTTCTTC
NA	TRBV19	TRBD2	TRBJ2-7	CASSEGLAVYEQYF	TGTGCCAGTAGTGAGGGACTAGCGGTCTACGAGCAGTACTTC
NA	TRBV13	NA	TRBJ1-2	CASSNGRERGYTF	TGTGCCAGCAGCAACGGACGGGAACGTGGCTACACCTTC
NA	TRBV9	NA	TRBJ2-1	CASSPAVADYNEQFF	TGTGCCAGCAGCCCCGCCGTGGCAGACTACAATGAGCAGTTCTTC
NA	TRBV4-3	TRBD2	TRBJ2-2	CASSQEPSGSSGELFF	TGCGCCAGCAGCCAAGAGCCTAGCGGGAGCTCCGGGGAGCTGTTTTTT
NA	TRBV23-1	NA	TRBJ1-4	CATDIRGGWKLFF	TGCGCCACCGACATACGTGGAGGTTGGAAACTGTTTTTT